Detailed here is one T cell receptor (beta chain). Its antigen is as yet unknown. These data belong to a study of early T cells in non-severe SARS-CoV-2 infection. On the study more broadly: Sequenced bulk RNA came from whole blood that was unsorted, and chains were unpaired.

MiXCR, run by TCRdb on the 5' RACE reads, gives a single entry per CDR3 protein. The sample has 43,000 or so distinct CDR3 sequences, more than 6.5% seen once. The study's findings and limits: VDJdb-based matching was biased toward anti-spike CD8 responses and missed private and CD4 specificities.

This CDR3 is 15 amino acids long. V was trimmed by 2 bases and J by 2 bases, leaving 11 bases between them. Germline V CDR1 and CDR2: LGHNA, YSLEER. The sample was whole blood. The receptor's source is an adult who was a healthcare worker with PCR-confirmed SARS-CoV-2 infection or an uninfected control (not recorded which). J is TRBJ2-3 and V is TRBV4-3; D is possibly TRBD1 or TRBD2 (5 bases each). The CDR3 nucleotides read TGCGCCAGCAGCCAACTAACCGGGGCCACAGATACGCAGTATTTT. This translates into CASSQLTGATDTQYF.